The clone carrying this T cell receptor (beta chain) was counted ten times or more. Its cognate antigen is unknown. The observed sequence ends 3 residues before the CDR3 terminus, with the missing tail filled in from the germline J gene. Blood samples were heparinized, about 4.5 to 9 ml per donor. This entry belongs to a study of T cell clonality in common variable immunodeficiency. Study-level results: What drives increased CVID clonality needs T cell subpopulation sequencing. Fewer TCRbeta clones were shared among CVID subjects than controls. CVID subjects had higher TCRbeta clonality than healthy controls, most marked in about a third.

Method: immunoSEQ multiplex PCR; TCRdb's copy keeps in-frame clones and lacks some. The sample shows some 60,000 clones, none of them appearing just once. The CDR3 contains 12 residues. CDR1 and CDR2 (germline): SGHVS, FQNEAQ. Trimming pared 1 base from V and 6 bases from J, leaving 4 bases between. The clonotype comes from a person between 18 and 75 years old in good health. Sequencing was done on a sample of peripheral blood mononuclear cells. The V call is TRBV7-8, the J call TRBJ2-1; no reliable D call. The sequenced CDR3 bases are TGTGCCAGCAGCTTAGGCAGCAATGAG. It translates to CASSLGSNE. The complete CDR3 sequence is CASSLGSNEQFF.